This T cell receptor (beta chain) was found in a study of blood T cells in healthy people across ages. Using a J-beta primer mix together with a sample-barcoded 5' primer, a second PCR was run for about 6 to 11 cycles. TCRdb passed the 5' RACE reads through MiXCR, listing each CDR3 protein once. The data contain more than 650,000 distinct CDR3 sequences, approximately 21% of them seen just once; the ten biggest clones take up around a fifth. Trimming stripped 6 bases from V and 1 base from J, with 21 bases between. This CDR3 is built from 17 residues. Germline CDR1 reads SGHDN; CDR2 reads FVKESK. The clonotype originates from a man aged 70 or older in good health. V usage is TRBV14 and J usage is TRBJ2-5; D remains ambiguous. Input material: blood. For the CDR3, the DNA is TGTGCCAGCAGTCCTCGGGTAGCCAGAGGTTCCCAAGAGACCCAGTACTTC. Translated, it gives CASSPRVARGSQETQYF.